The clone carrying this T cell receptor (beta chain) showed up just once. Germline and junction disagree at one end, which may indicate a read error. This sample is part of a study of CD8+CD57+ T cells in acquired aplastic anemia. TCR beta VDJ combinations and CDR3 sequences were profiled from genomic DNA. Each CDR3 protein gets one entry after TCRdb re-called the reads with MiXCR. The sample contains roughly 170,000 distinct CDR3 sequences, around 50% of which appear only once. This CDR3 contains 15 residues. Germline lookup yields CDR1 SNHLY and CDR2 FYNNEI. Patients sequenced had flow cytometry evidence of CD8+CD57+ cell expansion. Sampling of blood occurred while the patients had still received no therapy.

The J gene is TRBJ1-6, the V gene TRBV2; 7 nucleotides align to TRBD1. This clonotype was sampled from a human donor with aplastic anemia. Input material: sorted CD4+, CD8+, or CD8+CD57+ T cells (not recorded which) from PBMCs. DNA for the CDR3: TGTGCCAGCTCACTCAGCGACAGGGAGGATTCACCTCTCCACTTT. This codes for CASSLSDREDSPLHF.